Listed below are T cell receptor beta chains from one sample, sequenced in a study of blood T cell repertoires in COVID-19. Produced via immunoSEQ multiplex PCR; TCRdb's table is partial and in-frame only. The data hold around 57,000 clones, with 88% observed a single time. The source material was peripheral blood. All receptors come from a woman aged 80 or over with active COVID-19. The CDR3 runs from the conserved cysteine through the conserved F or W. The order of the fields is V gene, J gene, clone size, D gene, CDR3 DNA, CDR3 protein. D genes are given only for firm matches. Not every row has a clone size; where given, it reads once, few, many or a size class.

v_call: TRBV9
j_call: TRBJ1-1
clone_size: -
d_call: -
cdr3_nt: TGTGCCAGCAGCGTATGGGGGGACACTGAAGCTTTCTTT
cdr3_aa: CASSVWGDTEAFF

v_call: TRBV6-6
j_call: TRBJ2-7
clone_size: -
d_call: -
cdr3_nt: TGTGCCAGCAGTTACTCGGGACTCAGATACGAGCAGTACTTC
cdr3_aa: CASSYSGLRYEQYF

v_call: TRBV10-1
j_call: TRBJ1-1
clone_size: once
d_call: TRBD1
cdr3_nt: TGCGCCAGCAGTGAGGCCAGGGGGAGGTTTGCTTTCTTT
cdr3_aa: CASSEARGRFAFF

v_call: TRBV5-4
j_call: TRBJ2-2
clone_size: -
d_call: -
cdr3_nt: TGTGGCTGGCGACTAGTGGGCACCGGGGAGCTGTTTTTT
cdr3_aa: CGWRLVGTGELFF

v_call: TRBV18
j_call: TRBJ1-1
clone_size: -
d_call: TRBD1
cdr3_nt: TGTGCCAGCTCACCCCGGACAGGGGCGAACACTGAAGCTTTCTTT
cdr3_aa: CASSPRTGANTEAFF

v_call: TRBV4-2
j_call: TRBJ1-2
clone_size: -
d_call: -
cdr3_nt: TGTGCCAGCAGCCAAGATGACGGGACTGCTAACTATGGCTACACCTTC
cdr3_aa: CASSQDDGTANYGYTF

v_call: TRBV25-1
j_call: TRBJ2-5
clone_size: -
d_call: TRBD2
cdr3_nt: TGTGCCAGCAGTGAATTCGGGGGGGGCGGTGAGACCCAGTACTTC
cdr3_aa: CASSEFGGGGETQYF

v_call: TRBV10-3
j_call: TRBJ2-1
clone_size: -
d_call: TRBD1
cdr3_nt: TGTGCCATCAGTCCGGGACAGGGGACCTACAATGAGCAGTTCTTC
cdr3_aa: CAISPGQGTYNEQFF

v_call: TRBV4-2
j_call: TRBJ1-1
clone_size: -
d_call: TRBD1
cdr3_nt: TGTGCCAGCAGCCAAGGGTCGACAGGGAAGGAGAGGACTGAAGCTTTCTTT
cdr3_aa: CASSQGSTGKERTEAFF

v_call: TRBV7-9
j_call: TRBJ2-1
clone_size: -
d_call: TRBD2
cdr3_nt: TGTGCCAGCAGCCTACGGACTAGTTGGGCCCCTCTCAACTACAATGAGCAGTTCTTC
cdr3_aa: CASSLRTSWAPLNYNEQFF

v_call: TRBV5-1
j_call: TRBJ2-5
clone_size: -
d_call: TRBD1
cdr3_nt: TGCGCCAGCAGTGAACTTGGGACAGGGGAAGAGACCCAGTACTTC
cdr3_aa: CASSELGTGEETQYF

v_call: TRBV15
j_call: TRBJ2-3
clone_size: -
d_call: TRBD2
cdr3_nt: TGTGCCACCAGCCCCCGGGGGGGCGCCGCCACACATACGCAGTATTTT
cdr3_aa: CATSPRGGAATHTQYF

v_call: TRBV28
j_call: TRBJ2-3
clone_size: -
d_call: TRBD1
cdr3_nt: TGTGCCAGCAGTCAGGGACAGGGAAGAGATACGCAGTATTTT
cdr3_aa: CASSQGQGRDTQYF

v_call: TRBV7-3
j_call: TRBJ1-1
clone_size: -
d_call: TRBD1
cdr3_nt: TGTGCCAGCAGCTCCCAGGGGGGCACTGAAGCTTTCTTT
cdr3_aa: CASSSQGGTEAFF

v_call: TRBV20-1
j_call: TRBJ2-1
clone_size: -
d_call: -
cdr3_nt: TGCAGTGCTAGTCCCCCCAGGGGAGGGGATTACAATGAGCAGTTCTTC
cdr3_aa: CSASPPRGGDYNEQFF

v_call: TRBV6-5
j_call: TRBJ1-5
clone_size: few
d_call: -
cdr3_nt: TGTGCCAGTCAGGAAGGTCTAAATCAGCCCCAGCATTTT
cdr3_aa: CASQEGLNQPQHF

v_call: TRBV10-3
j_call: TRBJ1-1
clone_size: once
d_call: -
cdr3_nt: TGTGCCATCGGCGAACCAGGGGACCGGGGAGCTTTCTTT
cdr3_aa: CAIGEPGDRGAFF

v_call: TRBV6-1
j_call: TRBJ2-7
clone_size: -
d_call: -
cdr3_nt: TGTGCCAGCAGTGAAGGGCCGGGGGAGGTCTACGAGCAGTACTTC
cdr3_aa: CASSEGPGEVYEQYF

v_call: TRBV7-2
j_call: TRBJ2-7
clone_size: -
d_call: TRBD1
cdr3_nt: TGTGCCAGCAGCCAGTTACGGACAGGCCCCTACGAGCAGTACTTC
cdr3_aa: CASSQLRTGPYEQYF

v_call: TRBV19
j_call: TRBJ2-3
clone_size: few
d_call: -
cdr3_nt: TGTGCCAGTAGTATAGCCCTCCATGGGGCGGCTAGCACAGATACGCAGTATTTT
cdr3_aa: CASSIALHGAASTDTQYF

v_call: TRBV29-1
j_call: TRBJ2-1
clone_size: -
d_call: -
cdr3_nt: TGCAGCGTCGCCGTTCGGAGTTCTGGTGAGCAGTTCTTC
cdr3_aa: CSVAVRSSGEQFF

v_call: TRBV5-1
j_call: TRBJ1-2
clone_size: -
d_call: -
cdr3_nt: TGCGCCAGCAGCTTGGGGGCGAGTGGTGGCTACACCTTC
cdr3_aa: CASSLGASGGYTF

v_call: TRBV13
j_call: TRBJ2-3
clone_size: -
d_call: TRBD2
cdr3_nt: TGTGCCAGCAGCCGACTAGCGGGGGTTGGGGATACGCAGTATTTT
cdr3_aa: CASSRLAGVGDTQYF

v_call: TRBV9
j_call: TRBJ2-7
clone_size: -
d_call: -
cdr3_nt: TGTGCCAGCAGCGTAGGCGGCGGGACCTACGAGCAGTACTTC
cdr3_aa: CASSVGGGTYEQYF

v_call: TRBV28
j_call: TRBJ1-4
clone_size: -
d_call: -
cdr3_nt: TGTGCCAGCAGTTTCTCCGGGAATGAAAAACTGTTTTTT
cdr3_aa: CASSFSGNEKLFF

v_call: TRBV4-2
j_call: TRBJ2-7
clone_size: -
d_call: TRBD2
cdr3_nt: TGTGCCAGCAGCCAGACGGGACTAGCTTACGAGCAGTACTTC
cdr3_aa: CASSQTGLAYEQYF

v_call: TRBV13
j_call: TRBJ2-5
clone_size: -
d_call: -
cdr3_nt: TGTGCCAGCAGCGCGGTAACAGGGAACCAAGAGACCCAGTACTTC
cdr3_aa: CASSAVTGNQETQYF

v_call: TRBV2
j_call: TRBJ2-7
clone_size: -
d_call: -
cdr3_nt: TGTGCCAGCTCCGGGACAAACTTGGGGGAGCAGTACTTC
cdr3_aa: CASSGTNLGEQYF

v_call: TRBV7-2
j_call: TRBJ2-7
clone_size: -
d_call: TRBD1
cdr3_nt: TGTGCCAGCAGCTTCCGGACAGGGCTTCTCTACGAGCAGTACTTC
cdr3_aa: CASSFRTGLLYEQYF

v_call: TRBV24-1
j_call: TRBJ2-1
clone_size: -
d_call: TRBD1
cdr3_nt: TGTGCCACCAGTGATTCCAGGACAGGGTCGAATGAGCAGTTCTTC
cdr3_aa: CATSDSRTGSNEQFF

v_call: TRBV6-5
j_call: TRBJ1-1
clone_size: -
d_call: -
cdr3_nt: TGTGCCAGCAGTTACCTACCCGGGTACACTGAAGCTTTCTTT
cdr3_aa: CASSYLPGYTEAFF

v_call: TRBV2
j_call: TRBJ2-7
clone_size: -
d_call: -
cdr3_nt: TGTGCCAGCAGTGTGACGGGACATCTCGTCGAGCAGTACTTC
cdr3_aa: CASSVTGHLVEQYF

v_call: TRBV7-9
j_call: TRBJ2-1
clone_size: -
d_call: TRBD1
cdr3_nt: TGTGCCAGCAGCTTAGGGGACAGGGACTCCTACAATGAGCAGTTCTTC
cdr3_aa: CASSLGDRDSYNEQFF

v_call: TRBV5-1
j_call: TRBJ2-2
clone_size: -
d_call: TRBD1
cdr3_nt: TGCGCCAGCAGCTTGGCAGGGACAGCATCCACCGGGGAGCTGTTTTTT
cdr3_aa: CASSLAGTASTGELFF

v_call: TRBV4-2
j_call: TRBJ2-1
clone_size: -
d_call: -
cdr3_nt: TGTGCCAGCAGCCAAGGAGGGCAGGGGCAATATGAGCAGTTCTTC
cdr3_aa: CASSQGGQGQYEQFF

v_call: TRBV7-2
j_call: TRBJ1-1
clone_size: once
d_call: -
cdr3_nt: TGTGCCAGCAGCTTCTCACCGGGGACTGAAGCTTTCTTT
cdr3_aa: CASSFSPGTEAFF

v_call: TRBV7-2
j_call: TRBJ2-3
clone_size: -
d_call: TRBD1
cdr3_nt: TGTGCCAGCAGCTTAGGGCGGGGGACAGGGGAGGATACGCAGTATTTT
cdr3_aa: CASSLGRGTGEDTQYF

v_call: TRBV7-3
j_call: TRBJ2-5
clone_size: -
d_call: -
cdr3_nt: TGTGCCAGCAGCTTAGCGGCTCAAGAGACCCAGTACTTC
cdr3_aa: CASSLAAQETQYF

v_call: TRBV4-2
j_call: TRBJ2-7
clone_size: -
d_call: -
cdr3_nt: TGTGCCAGCAGCCAAGATATCCTAGCCTACGAGCAGTACTTC
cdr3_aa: CASSQDILAYEQYF

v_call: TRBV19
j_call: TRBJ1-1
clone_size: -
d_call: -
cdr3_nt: TGTGCCAGTAGTATACCCGGGGGAGTAGGCACTGAAGCTTTCTTT
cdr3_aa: CASSIPGGVGTEAFF

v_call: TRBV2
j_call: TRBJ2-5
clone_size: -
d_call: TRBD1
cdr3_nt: TGTGCCAGCAGTGAGGGTGAGGGGACCAGGGGGGAGACCCAGTACTTC
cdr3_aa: CASSEGEGTRGETQYF

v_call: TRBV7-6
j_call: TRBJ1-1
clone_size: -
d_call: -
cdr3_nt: TGTGCCAGCAGCTTAGGGCCCGGGGAAAGGAACACTGAAGCTTTCTTT
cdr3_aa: CASSLGPGERNTEAFF

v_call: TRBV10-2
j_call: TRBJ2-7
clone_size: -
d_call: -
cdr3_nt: TGCGCCAGCAGTCGCGCGGGTTTGGGCCGGAACGAGCAGTACTTC
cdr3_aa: CASSRAGLGRNEQYF